This T cell receptor (beta chain) was recovered during a study of CD8 T cells in Susac syndrome. Overall study findings and caveats: Across the total CD8+ repertoires, over 15 Susac-specific public clones were found. The CD8+ TEMRA repertoires yielded a few such clones.

The sequenced target, TCR beta, came from blood CD8+ and CD4+ T cells. This clonotype appeared a few times. The antigen is undetermined. It was with random hexamers that roughly 0.45 to 1 ug RNA was reverse transcribed. With immunoSEQ multiplex PCR, TCR beta CDR3 was amplified across 54 Vbeta and 13 Jbeta. TCRdb re-called the immunoSEQ multiplex PCR reads through MiXCR, storing one row per CDR3 protein. The data hold 75,000 to 80,000 distinct CDR3 sequences, with around 94% observed a single time. Germline CDR1 reads SNHLY; CDR2 reads FYNNEI. Trimming left V 7 bases short and J 0 bases short, with 10 bases between. The CDR3 length is 13 residues.

Sequenced material: CD8+ T cells from PBMCs. This chain uses TRBV2 with TRBJ2-7; D not certain. The clonotype was recovered from a human donor with Susac syndrome. CDR3 sequence: CASTHRYSYEQYF. The CDR3 DNA sequence: TGTGCCAGCACTCACAGATACTCCTACGAGCAGTACTTC.